This TCR beta chain stems from a study of blood T cell repertoires in COVID-19. Study at large: Samples taken during acute and convalescent COVID-19 were collected in the United States, Italy and Spain. In each case, the material was cDNA or gDNA derived from T cells, B-cell-depleted T cells, or PBMCs.

Original methodology: From reference gene primer amplification, estimates of nucleated cell counts were derived. TCRdb keeps only in-frame clones here, not all; method: immunoSEQ multiplex PCR. V, J and clone size reflect that table, while D and trimming were determined from the DNA. The sample lists roughly 140,000 clones, 80% occurring once. The material sequenced was peripheral blood. The receptor's source is a man aged 55 to 69 with active or convalescent COVID-19.

The CDR3 here is CASSSTIPVGGNTIYF. The CDR3 region has the DNA TGTGCCAGCAGCTCTACGATCCCTGTGGGCGGAAACACCATATATTTT. The chain joins TRBV11-2 to TRBJ1-3; D not resolved. Germline assignment: CDR1 SGHAT and CDR2 FQNNGV. V shed 4 bases and J shed 4 bases, with 17 bases lying between them. This CDR3 comprises 16 residues. The full variable domain, rest sourced from reference TRBV11-2 and TRBJ1-3, is EAGVAQSPRYKIIEKRQSVAFWCNPISGHATLYWYQQILGQGPKLLIQFQNNGVVDDSQLPKDRFSAERLKGVDSTLKIQPAKLEDSAVYLCASSSTIPVGGNTIYFGEGSWLTVV.